These 32 T cell receptor beta chains were all obtained from the same sample, sequenced in a study of OX40 agonist ivuxolimab in advanced cancers. Profiled with immunoSEQ multiplex PCR; TCRdb holds only in-frame clones, not every one. Among about 61,000 clones listed, about 90% were seen once. Sequencing was performed on CD4+ or CD8+ T cells sorted from blood, taken in a trial of the OX40 agonist ivuxolimab. The receptors derive from an adult with an advanced solid tumor such as melanoma, head and neck, liver or kidney cancer.

The CDR3 nucleotides read TGTGCCAGCAGTTACGGTCAGGGGCATGAAAAACTGTTTTTT. Encoded protein: CASSYGQGHEKLFF. The chain employs TRBV6-5 and TRBJ1-4, with D possibly being TRBD1 (6 bases). This CDR3 comprises 14 residues. Trimming took 2 bases from V and 6 from J, leaving 10 bases between them. In germline, CDR1 is MNHEY, CDR2 SVGAGI.

The V call is TRBV7-8, the J call TRBJ2-3, with no clear D. This CDR3 has 12 residues. Trimming pared 1 base from V and 4 bases from J, leaving 3 bases between. Germline-derived CDR1 and CDR2 are SGHVS and FQNEAQ. The CDR3 nucleotides read TGTGCCAGCAGCTTAGTGGCAGATACGCAGTATTTT. The encoded protein is CASSLVADTQYF.

This chain links TRBV9 with TRBJ2-3; perhaps TRBD2 as D (6 bases). Germline V gene lookup returns CDR1 SGDLS and CDR2 YYNGEE. This CDR3 is 14 amino acids long. V was clipped by 7 bases and J by 2 bases, with 14 bases between them. The CDR3: CASSGGGTTDTQYF. The CDR3, as DNA: TGTGCCAGCTCTGGTGGCGGGACCACAGATACGCAGTATTTT.

J is TRBJ2-1 and V is TRBV6-6; maybe TRBD2 (6 bases). Looked up from germline, CDR1 is MNHNY and CDR2 is SVGAGI (reference sequence). There are 11 residues in the CDR3. V was pared by 4 bases and J by 10 bases, with 8 bases between. The CDR3 protein is CASSFGGEQFF. The CDR3, as DNA: TGTGCCAGCAGTTTCGGAGGGGAGCAGTTCTTC.

Concerning this clone: Other DNA sequences from this sample encode an identical CDR3 as well. The chain has TRBV6-5 and TRBJ1-6; D gene uncertain. The V end was cut by 2 bases, the J end by 7 bases, with 3 bases between. The CDR3 is made up of 12 amino acids. Germline V gene data show CDR1 as MNHEY and CDR2 as SVGAGI. The CDR3 bases are TGTGCCAGCAGTTACCCGAATTCACCCCTCCACTTT. Protein sequence: CASSYPNSPLHF.

This chain uses TRBV6-6 with TRBJ2-5; tentatively, D is TRBD1 (6 bases). The CDR3 sequence is 12 residues long. Trimming stripped 6 bases from V and 5 bases from J, with 10 bases between. Germline assignment: CDR1 MNHNY and CDR2 SVGAGI (reference sequence). CDR3 region: CASRQGWETQYF. The CDR3 DNA sequence: TGTGCCAGCAGACAGGGCTGGGAGACCCAGTACTTC.

The chain uses TRBV30 and TRBJ1-5; 10 bases align to TRBD1. The CDR3 length is 16 residues. CDR1 is GTSNPN, CDR2 SVGIG, per germline (reference sequence). The ends lost 2 bases at V and 1 base at J; junction bases unmatched: 5. The CDR3 protein is CAWSTGTGASNQPQHF. CDR3 bases: TGTGCCTGGAGTACCGGGACAGGGGCCAGCAATCAGCCCCAGCATTTT.

V is TRBV28 and J is TRBJ2-3; TRBD1 matches at 7 bases. The V gene's germline CDR1 is MDHEN and CDR2 SYDVKM. Trimming removed 6 bases from V and 8 bases from J; junction bases left unmatched: 17. The CDR3 runs 16 residues. This CDR3 is CASSRPGQVLLGTQYF. The DNA for the CDR3 is TGTGCCAGCAGCCGTCCCGGACAGGTTTTATTGGGTACGCAGTATTTT.

The chain couples TRBV28 to TRBJ2-3; TRBD2 aligns across 10 bases. The CDR3 runs 16 residues. Germline V lookup: CDR1 MDHEN, CDR2 SYDVKM. The V and J ends lost 3 bases and 1 base, in that order; junction bases with no gene match: 4. The CDR3 region is CASSLRAGGGTDTQYF. The CDR3 DNA reads as TGTGCCAGCAGTTTGAGAGCGGGGGGGGGCACAGATACGCAGTATTTT.

This sequence joins TRBV5-4 and TRBJ1-6; the match to TRBD1 covers 9 bases. V shed 4 bases, J shed 7 bases, and the junction held 6 bases outside the gene matches. Germline CDR1 SGHNT, CDR2 YYREEE (reference sequence). The CDR3 contains 15 residues. CDR3 bases: TGTGCCAGCAGCCTGGGGGACAGGGACAATTCACCCCTCCACTTT. Translation: CASSLGDRDNSPLHF.

V usage is TRBV6-5 and J usage is TRBJ2-3; 7 bases are shared with TRBD2. V shed 6 bases and J 4 bases; nucleotides not matched to a gene: 7. The CDR3 runs to 14 residues. Germline lookup yields CDR1 MNHEY and CDR2 SVGAGI. The CDR3 sequence is CASRLALVADTQYF. Here the CDR3 DNA reads TGTGCCAGCAGACTAGCGTTAGTCGCAGATACGCAGTATTTT.

The V gene is TRBV9, the J gene TRBJ2-3, with no clear D. This CDR3 spans 13 amino acids. V lost 0 bases, J lost 5 bases, and 7 bases lay in between. CDR1 is SGDLS, CDR2 YYNGEE, per germline. The DNA for the CDR3 is TGTGCCAGCAGCGTAGTTCCGGGAGATACGCAGTATTTT. This encodes CASSVVPGDTQYF.

This chain connects TRBV15 to TRBJ2-5; TRBD2 might be the D (5 bases). Germline V gene sequence: CDR1 LNHNV, CDR2 YYDKDF (reference sequence). With 5 bases removed from V and 7 bases from J, the gap between germline ends came to 20 bases. CDR3 length: 15 amino acids. The CDR3 sequence is CATSPRPSSGVTQYF. DNA for the CDR3: TGTGCCACCAGCCCACGCCCCTCCAGCGGAGTGACCCAGTACTTC.

The V and J genes are TRBV11-2 and TRBJ2-1; no definite D call. The CDR3 loop spans 12 amino acids. The germline V gene has CDR1 SGHAT and CDR2 FQNNGV. Trimming pared 1 base from V and 7 bases from J, leaving 5 bases between. CDR3 sequence reads: CASSLGPNEQFF. Here the CDR3 DNA reads TGTGCCAGCAGCTTAGGACCTAATGAGCAGTTCTTC.

The V call is TRBV14, the J call TRBJ2-1; 13 nucleotides match TRBD2. Germline CDR1 and CDR2: SGHDN and FVKESK. Germline trimming cut 3 bases from V and 3 bases from J; bases unmatched to any gene: 5. The CDR3 spans 17 residues. CDR3: CASSQGLAGLRYNEQFF. The CDR3 region has the DNA TGTGCCAGCAGCCAGGGACTAGCGGGGTTGCGCTACAATGAGCAGTTCTTC.

The CDR3 protein is CASSYSWPGSAGELFF. The CDR3 DNA follows: TGTGCCAGCAGTTACTCATGGCCCGGGTCGGCCGGGGAGCTGTTTTTT. The rearrangement joins TRBV6-5 to TRBJ2-2; D gene ambiguous. Trimming took off 0 bases at V and 6 bases at J, with 14 bases between the two ends. Germline values: CDR1 MNHEY, CDR2 SVGAGI. There are 16 residues in the CDR3.

V and J are TRBV4-3 and TRBJ1-2; perhaps TRBD1 as D (6 bases). Germline assignment: CDR1 LGHNA and CDR2 YSLEER. Deletions cut 0 bases from V and 6 bases from J, with 14 bases between. CDR3 size: 15 residues. The CDR3 is CASSQDWQGTDGYTF. The CDR3, as DNA: TGCGCCAGCAGCCAAGATTGGCAGGGGACGGATGGCTACACCTTC.

This clone appeared once. The DNA for the CDR3 is TGTGCCAGCAGTTTCCCTGCGGGAGAATCAAATGAGCAGTTCTTC. Encoded protein: CASSFPAGESNEQFF. V is TRBV28 and J is TRBJ2-1, with TRBD2 matching over 7 bases. The junction had 9 bases not matched to a gene; V was cut back by 3 bases and J by 7 bases. Germline assignment: CDR1 MDHEN and CDR2 SYDVKM. The CDR3 runs 15 residues.

CDR3 coding DNA: TGTGCCAGCAGCTCGGGACTCTTCAATGAGCAGTTCTTC. Translation: CASSSGLFNEQFF. The V call is TRBV6-5, the J call TRBJ2-1; D might be TRBD2 (6 bases). The CDR3 sequence is 13 residues long. Deletions cut 6 bases from V and 6 bases from J, with 12 bases between. The germline CDR1 and CDR2 sequences are MNHEY and SVGAGI.

The rearrangement joins TRBV21-1 to TRBJ2-3; TRBD2 is the table's D call and was not checked against the DNA. TRBV21-1 is a known pseudogene. The CDR3 is 19 amino acids. The CDR3 region has the DNA TGTGCCAGCAGCCCCCAGACTCACCTAGCGGGAGGGGTTAGGGATACGCAGTATTTT. It yields the protein CASSPQTHLAGGVRDTQYF.

The chain employs TRBV11-2 and TRBJ2-5, with D perhaps being TRBD1 or TRBD2 (5 bases each). V shed 5 bases and J shed 3 bases, with 22 bases lying between them. The germline CDR1 and CDR2 sequences are SGHAT and FQNNGV. The CDR3 loop spans 17 amino acids. CDR3 nucleotide sequence: TGTGCCAGCAGCCCACCCCGGGGCACGTACTATGAAGAGACCCAGTACTTC. It yields the protein CASSPPRGTYYEETQYF.

The chain recombines TRBV25-1 with TRBJ1-5; possible D gene TRBD1, 5 bases. Germline assignment: CDR1 MGHDK and CDR2 SYGVNS. Trimming cost V 4 bases and J 6 bases, with 10 bases left between them. CDR3 length: 13 amino acids. This CDR3 is CASSGEGAQPQHF. Here the CDR3 DNA reads TGTGCCAGCAGTGGGGAAGGGGCTCAGCCCCAGCATTTT.

The chain combines TRBV29-1 with TRBJ2-1; D remains unclear. Germline CDR1 is SQVTM and CDR2 is ANQGSEA. V was clipped by 4 bases and J by 6 bases, with 4 bases between them. This CDR3 has 10 amino acids. The DNA for the CDR3 is TGCAGCGTTGTAGGCAATGAGCAGTTCTTC. Its translation: CSVVGNEQFF.

The chain uses TRBV11-2 and TRBJ1-2, with no clear D. The V end was cut by 2 bases, the J end by 1 base, with 11 bases between. The CDR3 sequence is 15 residues long. The V gene's germline CDR1 is SGHAT and CDR2 FQNNGV. CDR3: CASSLLTADNYGYTF. CDR3 coding DNA: TGTGCCAGCAGCTTATTAACAGCCGATAACTATGGCTACACCTTC.

This clone was seen only once. This chain uses TRBV6-5 with TRBJ1-5; D gene unclear. Germline V gene lookup returns CDR1 MNHEY and CDR2 SVGAGI. V was pared by 6 bases and J by 2 bases, with 14 bases between. The CDR3 has 15 residues. This CDR3 is CASRIDPYGNQPQHF. In nucleotides, the CDR3 is TGTGCCAGCAGGATTGACCCATATGGCAATCAGCCCCAGCATTTT.

The rearrangement uses TRBV9 and TRBJ2-3, with 12 bases matching TRBD2. J lost 6 bases, V lost 4 bases, and 6 bases had no gene match. CDR1 is SGDLS, CDR2 YYNGEE, per germline. The length of the CDR3 is 15 residues. The CDR3 DNA reads as TGTGCCAGCAGCTCCGGGACTAGCGGGTGGGATACGCAGTATTTT. This sequence encodes CASSSGTSGWDTQYF.

This chain uses TRBV5-6 with TRBJ1-1; D is unclear. This CDR3 spans 13 amino acids. Germline V gene lookup returns CDR1 SGHDT and CDR2 YYEEEE. V gave up 4 bases and J gave up 1 base, with 8 bases separating them. The CDR3 DNA reads TGTGCCAGCAGCCCTAATCCGAACACTGAAGCTTTCTTT. It yields the protein CASSPNPNTEAFF.

This clone was seen once. The gene calls are TRBV7-8 and TRBJ2-7; TRBD2 aligns across 13 bases. The CDR3 covers 16 residues. From germline, CDR1 is SGHVS and CDR2 FQNEAQ. The ends lost 5 bases at V and 1 base at J; junction bases unmatched: 5. The CDR3 reads CASSHGLAGVSYEQYF. The DNA of the CDR3 is TGTGCCAGCAGCCACGGACTAGCGGGGGTTTCCTACGAGCAGTACTTC.

V gene TRBV28 combines with J gene TRBJ2-1; D not certain. V was cut by 5 bases and J by 6 bases, with 11 bases left in between. The CDR3 is made up of 13 amino acids. Germline V gene sequence: CDR1 MDHEN, CDR2 SYDVKM. CDR3 protein: CASSPLPSNEQFF. The CDR3 DNA reads as TGTGCCAGCAGTCCCCTTCCCTCCAATGAGCAGTTCTTC.

The chain is built from TRBV28 and TRBJ2-2, with TRBD1 matching over 9 bases. Trimming at V came to 5 bases and at J to 4 bases, leaving 8 bases not matched to a gene. The CDR3 is 16 residues long. Germline V gene lookup returns CDR1 MDHEN and CDR2 SYDVKM. The CDR3: CASSPNHRGPTGELFF. CDR3 coding DNA: TGTGCCAGCAGTCCAAACCACAGGGGGCCCACCGGGGAGCTGTTTTTT.

This chain connects TRBV9 to TRBJ1-1; D uncertain. Trimming took 4 bases from V and 8 from J, leaving 12 bases between them. This CDR3 is 12 amino acids long. Germline V gene sequence: CDR1 SGDLS, CDR2 YYNGEE. The CDR3: CASSPQVSEAFF. The CDR3 DNA reads as TGTGCCAGCAGCCCTCAGGTCTCGGAAGCTTTCTTT.

V and J are TRBV2 and TRBJ2-3; 8 positions agree with TRBD2. From germline, CDR1 is SNHLY and CDR2 FYNNEI. This CDR3 is 20 amino acids long. The junction had 22 bases not matched to a gene; V was cut back by 8 bases and J by 0 bases. The CDR3 here is CASPRHPSGSRTASTDTQYF. The DNA of the CDR3 is TGTGCCAGCCCCCGACATCCTAGCGGGTCCCGGACAGCCAGCACAGATACGCAGTATTTT.